The source of this T cell receptor (beta chain) is a study of blood T cell repertoires in COVID-19. Study-wide background: From T cells, B-cell-depleted T cells, or PBMCs came the material, which was cDNA or gDNA.

Method: immunoSEQ multiplex PCR; TCRdb's copy keeps in-frame clones and lacks some. This table holds 400,000 to 500,000 clones, 88% found once. CDR3 length equals 13 residues. Germline-derived CDR1 and CDR2 are SGHRS and YFSETQ. V was shortened by 2 bases and J by 1 base, with 6 bases between the two germline ends. Living in 24 US areas, the participants were between roughly 18 and 89 years of age. The study counted Cohort 3 donors as recovered given two negative PCRs, clearance, or symptom resolution. The specimen sequenced was PBMCs or T cells enriched from blood (not recorded which). The chain recombines TRBV5-1 with TRBJ1-1; D remains ambiguous. This TCR came from a woman aged 40 to 50 who had recovered from COVID-19. The CDR3 here is CASSFSRNTEAFF. CDR3 coding DNA: TGCGCCAGCAGCTTTAGCAGGAACACTGAAGCTTTCTTT.